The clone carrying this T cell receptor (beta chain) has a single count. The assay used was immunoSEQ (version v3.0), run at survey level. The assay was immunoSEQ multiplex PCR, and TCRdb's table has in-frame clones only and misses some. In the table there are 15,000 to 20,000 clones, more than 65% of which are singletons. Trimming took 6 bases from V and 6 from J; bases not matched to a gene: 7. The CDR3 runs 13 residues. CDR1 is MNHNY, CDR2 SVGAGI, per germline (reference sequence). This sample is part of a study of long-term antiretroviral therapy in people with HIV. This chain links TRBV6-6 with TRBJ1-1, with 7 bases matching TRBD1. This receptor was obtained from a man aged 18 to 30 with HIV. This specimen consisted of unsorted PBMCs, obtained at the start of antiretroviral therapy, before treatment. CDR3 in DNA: TGTGCCAGCAGGCCGACAGGGATGGCTGAAGCTTTCTTT. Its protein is CASRPTGMAEAFF.